This T cell receptor (beta chain) comes out of a study of blood T cell repertoires in COVID-19. Whole-study context: Acute-phase and convalescent COVID-19 samples originated in the United States, Italy and Spain.

Sequencing was performed with immunoSEQ multiplex PCR; in TCRdb, only in-frame clones are kept and a portion is missing. The data contain 200,000 to 300,000 clones, approximately 86% of them singletons. Sequenced input: peripheral blood. This clonotype originated in a man aged 25 to 45 with active or convalescent COVID-19.

The CDR3 loop is CAIPDREGTDTQYF. Here the CDR3 DNA reads TGTGCCATCCCAGACAGGGAAGGAACAGATACGCAGTATTTT. The chain uses TRBV2 and TRBJ2-3, with 7 bases matching TRBD1. Trimming cost V 10 bases and J 3 bases; bases outside gene matches: 10. This CDR3 is built from 14 residues. Germline V gene lookup returns CDR1 SNHLY and CDR2 FYNNEI.